The rows below give T cell receptor beta chains drawn from one sample of a study of cytomegalovirus exposure and HLA in healthy donors. The table came from immunoSEQ multiplex PCR; TCRdb's copy has only in-frame clones and leaves some out. The sample consists of some 200,000 clones, more than 85% of them appearing once. Sample: PBMCs. Receptors were obtained from a woman under 30 in good health and CMV-seronegative. Each CDR3 is given with its conserved first and last residue. The order of the fields is clone size, J gene, V gene, D gene, CDR3 protein, CDR3 DNA. The D gene is left open where the match is weak. Clone sizes are given selectively: once, few, many, or a class where the clone is expanded.

NA,TRBJ1-2,TRBV30,NA,CAWRLYGTKEGYTF,TGTGCCTGGAGGCTATACGGGACAAAGGAAGGCTACACCTTC
NA,TRBJ1-2,TRBV6-5,NA,CASSYLASYGYTF,TGTGCCAGCAGTTACTTGGCCTCCTATGGCTACACCTTC
once,TRBJ2-5,TRBV9,TRBD2,CASSPMSLAGGAETQYF,TGTGCCAGCAGCCCCATGTCGCTAGCGGGGGGGGCAGAGACCCAGTACTTC
NA,TRBJ2-2,TRBV5-1,TRBD1,CASSLAIRGPNTGELFF,TGCGCCAGCAGCTTGGCCATCAGGGGGCCGAACACCGGGGAGCTGTTTTTT
NA,TRBJ2-7,TRBV25-1,NA,CASNTLAGYEQYF,TGTGCCAGCAACACGTTGGCGGGGTACGAGCAGTACTTC
NA,TRBJ2-7,TRBV2,TRBD1,CASSVTGHEQYF,TGTGCCAGCAGTGTGACAGGGCACGAGCAGTACTTC
NA,TRBJ2-1,TRBV9,TRBD1,CASSWGQGRSYNEQFF,TGTGCCAGCAGCTGGGGACAGGGGCGCTCCTACAATGAGCAGTTCTTC
NA,TRBJ1-1,TRBV10-1,TRBD1,CASRPGTGYTEAFF,TGCGCCAGCAGGCCCGGGACAGGGTACACTGAAGCTTTCTTT
NA,TRBJ1-5,TRBV7-9,NA,CASSLVGASNQPQHF,TGTGCCAGCAGCTTAGTTGGGGCCTCAAATCAGCCCCAGCATTTT
NA,TRBJ2-1,TRBV11-2,TRBD2,CASSQRGRGLAGNNEQFF,TGTGCCAGCAGCCAAAGAGGTAGGGGACTAGCGGGAAACAATGAGCAGTTCTTC
NA,TRBJ2-3,TRBV5-4,TRBD2,CASSSGTSGVGWDTQYF,TGTGCCAGCAGCTCCGGGACTAGCGGGGTAGGGTGGGATACGCAGTATTTT